The 24 T cell receptor beta chains listed next were all sequenced from one sample in a study of siplizumab effects on memory and regulatory T cells. The table came from immunoSEQ multiplex PCR; TCRdb's copy has only in-frame clones and leaves some out. Here the sample spans some 100,000 clones, 93% being singletons. The sample taken for sequencing was CD8+ T cells sorted from blood. The receptor source for this set is a human donor in good health.

The chain links TRBV4-1 to TRBJ1-6; D unclear. The V gene lost 4 bases and the J gene lost 0 bases, with 13 bases spanning the gap. This CDR3 spans 17 amino acids. Germline V gives CDR1 MGHRA, CDR2 YSYEKL. The DNA of the CDR3 is TGCGCCAGCAGCCTGGAGTGGGGTCGCTCCTATAATTCACCCCTCCACTTT. Translated, it gives CASSLEWGRSYNSPLHF.

The chain joins TRBV7-2 to TRBJ2-1; 7 nucleotides agree with TRBD2. The V gene's germline CDR1 is SGHTA and CDR2 FQGNSA. V shed 1 base, J shed 3 bases, and the junction held 6 bases outside the gene matches. The CDR3 consists of 16 residues. The CDR3: CASSLGLSSGYNEQFF. CDR3 coding DNA: TGTGCCAGCAGCTTAGGGTTGTCTAGCGGCTACAATGAGCAGTTCTTC.

The chain uses TRBV7-9 and TRBJ2-5, with 7 bases fitting TRBD2. With V trimmed by 5 bases and J by 1 base, 7 bases remained unmatched. The CDR3 covers 15 residues. Germline CDR1 reads SEHNR; CDR2 reads FQNEAQ (reference sequence). CDR3 in amino acids: CASSNRDYPQETQYF. The CDR3 nucleotides are TGTGCCAGCAGCAACCGGGACTACCCCCAAGAGACCCAGTACTTC.

The chain recombines TRBV7-9 with TRBJ2-2; D is unclear. The CDR3 consists of 16 residues. Germline CDR1 reads SEHNR; CDR2 reads FQNEAQ (reference sequence). V was trimmed by 3 bases and J by 3 bases, leaving 14 bases between them. CDR3 protein: CASSFSTRVDTGELFF. Written as DNA, the CDR3 is TGTGCCAGCAGCTTCAGTACGCGAGTGGACACCGGGGAGCTGTTTTTT.

This chain connects TRBV15 to TRBJ2-7, with unresolved D. V dropped 0 bases and J dropped 0 bases, with 6 bases sitting between them. CDR3 length: 14 residues. From germline, CDR1 is LNHNV and CDR2 YYDKDF (reference sequence). The CDR3 nucleotides read TGTGCCACCAGCAGAGAGGAGACCTCCTACGAGCAGTACTTC. Its protein product is CATSREETSYEQYF.

The chain has TRBV25-1 and TRBJ1-4; D is undetermined. The germline V gene encodes CDR1 MGHDK and CDR2 SYGVNS. The V gene lost 3 bases and the J gene lost 4 bases, with 12 bases spanning the gap. There are 15 residues in the CDR3. CDR3 sequence: CASSDEGEGNEKLFF. The CDR3, as DNA: TGTGCCAGCAGTGACGAGGGTGAGGGTAATGAAAAACTGTTTTTT.

This clone was detected only once. This chain uses TRBV5-4 with TRBJ2-3, with D possibly matching TRBD1 (7 bases). The germline gives CDR1 SGHNT, CDR2 YYREEE (reference sequence). This CDR3 region has 16 residues. Trimming cost V 1 base and J 6 bases, with 18 bases left between them. CDR3 bases: TGTGCCAGCAGCTTGTGGCAGGGGGGAATAGGTGATACGCAGTATTTT. Translating gives CASSLWQGGIGDTQYF.

This chain joins TRBV9 and TRBJ2-1; TRBD2 aligns across 13 bases. The CDR3 totals 17 residues. The trim removed 1 base at V and 4 bases at J, leaving 5 bases unmatched. Germline values: CDR1 SGDLS, CDR2 YYNGEE. DNA for the CDR3: TGTGCCAGCAGCGTAACTAGCGGGGGGGCATCTTACAATGAGCAGTTCTTC. Translated: CASSVTSGGASYNEQFF.

The V gene is TRBV6-6, the J gene TRBJ2-3; 8 nucleotides line up with TRBD2. CDR1 and CDR2 (germline): MNHNY, SVGAGI (reference sequence). The CDR3 is 13 amino acids. J gave up 4 bases and V 8 bases, and 5 bases lay outside the gene matches. The CDR3 region is CASGAGVADTQYF. The CDR3, as DNA: TGTGCCAGCGGAGCGGGAGTAGCAGATACGCAGTATTTT.

The V and J genes are TRBV13 and TRBJ2-5; D ambiguous. V was cut by 2 bases and J by 0 bases, with 7 bases left in between. This CDR3 spans 14 amino acids. CDR1 PRHDT and CDR2 FYEKMQ come from the germline V gene (reference sequence). The CDR3, as DNA: TGTGCCAGCAGCTTACGGCAGAACCAAGAGACCCAGTACTTC. It codes for CASSLRQNQETQYF.

Here the CDR3 DNA reads TGTGCCACATCACCTCTAGCGGAGCACACAGATACGCAGTATTTT. Its translation is CATSPLAEHTDTQYF. The rearrangement joins TRBV19 to TRBJ2-3; 7 bases line up with TRBD2. Germline values: CDR1 LNHDA, CDR2 SQIVND (reference sequence). V shed 10 bases, J shed 2 bases, and the junction held 12 bases outside the gene matches. This CDR3 contains 15 residues.

The chain combines TRBV19 with TRBJ2-7; D gene unclear. The germline V gene has CDR1 LNHDA and CDR2 SQIVND (reference sequence). V lost 5 bases, J lost 0 bases, and 11 bases lay in between. The CDR3 is 14 amino acids. The chain's CDR3 is CASSSSISSYEQYF. The CDR3 DNA sequence: TGTGCCAGTAGTTCGTCTATAAGCTCCTACGAGCAGTACTTC.

The genes are TRBV19 and TRBJ1-5, with 7 bases fitting TRBD1. From germline, CDR1 is LNHDA and CDR2 SQIVND (reference sequence). The CDR3 totals 14 residues. Trimming at V came to 4 bases and at J to 6 bases, leaving 6 bases not matched to a gene. CDR3 residues: CASSTNRGFQPQHF. CDR3 DNA: TGTGCCAGTAGTACCAACAGGGGTTTTCAGCCCCAGCATTTT.

The rearrangement links TRBV6-5 to TRBJ2-2; D is undetermined. Trimming left V 7 bases short and J 6 bases short, with 18 bases between. This CDR3 region has 15 residues. Germline CDR1 reads MNHEY; CDR2 reads SVGAGI. CDR3 nucleotides: TGTGCCAGCACCGCCGACATGAGTTACGCCGGGGAGCTGTTTTTT. Amino acids: CASTADMSYAGELFF.

V and J are TRBV7-9 and TRBJ2-1; maybe TRBD1 (5 bases). The CDR3 covers 16 residues. V lost 5 bases to trimming and J lost 6 bases, with 20 bases between them. Germline CDR1 reads SEHNR; CDR2 reads FQNEAQ (reference sequence). CDR3 loop: CASSMPWSGQLNEQFF. The CDR3, as DNA: TGTGCCAGCAGCATGCCGTGGTCAGGGCAACTCAATGAGCAGTTCTTC.

DNA of the CDR3: TGTGCCAGCAGTGTCGTAGCGGGCGTCTACGAGCAGTACTTC. Amino acid sequence: CASSVVAGVYEQYF. The chain links TRBV27 to TRBJ2-7; TRBD2 matches at 7 bases. The length of the CDR3 is 14 residues. CDR1 is MNHEY, CDR2 SMNVEV, per germline (reference sequence). V was pared by 5 bases and J by 3 bases, with 7 bases of the junction left unmatched.

As DNA, the CDR3 is TGTGCCAGTAGTGGGACAGGAAGCTACGAGCAGTACTTC. Translated, it gives CASSGTGSYEQYF. The chain carries TRBV19 and TRBJ2-7, with 8 bases aligning to TRBD1. The CDR3 spans 13 residues. Germline V gives CDR1 LNHDA, CDR2 SQIVND (reference sequence). The V segment lost 5 bases and the J segment 3 bases; nucleotides outside the gene matches: 3. Drawing the rest from reference TRBV19 and TRBJ2-7, the complete variable domain is DGGITQSPKYLFRKEGQNVTLSCEQNLNHDAMYWYRQDPGQGLRLIYYSQIVNDFQKGDIAEGYSVSREKKESFPLTVTSAQKNPTAFYLCASSGTGSYEQYFGPGTRLTVT.

The rearrangement links TRBV19 to TRBJ2-5; maybe TRBD1 (6 bases). V was pared by 4 bases and J by 4 bases, with 16 bases between. Per the germline V gene, CDR1 is LNHDA and CDR2 is SQIVND (reference sequence). The CDR3 sequence is 15 residues long. This chain's CDR3 is CASSRVTGYRETQYF. In DNA, the CDR3 is TGTGCCAGTAGTAGGGTGACAGGCTATCGAGAGACCCAGTACTTC.

About this clone: The same CDR3 also results from other DNA sequences found in this sample. The V and J genes are TRBV18 and TRBJ2-7; D might be TRBD1 (6 bases). V lost 3 bases and J lost 3, with 12 bases in between. Per the germline V gene, CDR1 is KGHSH and CDR2 is LQKENI. This CDR3 has 14 residues. CDR3 protein: CASSPGQGSYEQYF. The DNA of the CDR3 is TGTGCCAGCTCACCGGGACAAGGAAGCTACGAGCAGTACTTC.

The gene calls are TRBV20-1 and TRBJ2-7; no clear D gene. Germline V gene data show CDR1 as DFQATT and CDR2 as SNEGSKA (reference sequence). The CDR3 covers 11 residues. V gave up 6 bases and J gave up 1 base, with 7 bases separating them. This CDR3 is CSAVDSYEQYF. CDR3 in DNA: TGCAGTGCCGTGGATTCCTACGAGCAGTACTTC.

The gene calls are TRBV13 and TRBJ1-1; 7 nucleotides line up with TRBD1. Per the germline V gene, CDR1 is PRHDT and CDR2 is FYEKMQ (reference sequence). V was pared by 0 bases and J by 7 bases, with 2 bases of the junction left unmatched. The CDR3 spans 13 residues. Written as DNA, the CDR3 is TGTGCCAGCAGCTTAGGGGGGACAGTTGAAGCTTTCTTT. This codes for CASSLGGTVEAFF.

The J gene is TRBJ2-7, the V gene TRBV5-6; D is unclear. V shed 2 bases and J shed 0 bases, with 6 bases lying between them. The CDR3 spans 13 residues. Germline V CDR1 and CDR2: SGHDT, YYEEEE. CDR3 loop: CASSFASSYEQYF. The CDR3 DNA follows: TGTGCCAGCAGCTTCGCCAGCTCCTACGAGCAGTACTTC. Full variable domain (outside the CDR3, taken from reference TRBV5-6 and TRBJ2-7): DAGVTQSPTHLIKTRGQQVTLRCSPKSGHDTVSWYQQALGQGPQFIFQYYEEEERQRGNFPDRFSGHQFPNYSSELNVNALLLGDSALYLCASSFASSYEQYFGPGTRLTVT.

The count of this clone is one. The chain couples TRBV30 to TRBJ2-7; D is undetermined. With 2 bases removed from V and 1 base from J, the gap between germline ends came to 12 bases. Germline CDR1 is GTSNPN and CDR2 is SVGIG (reference sequence). The CDR3 is made up of 14 amino acids. The CDR3 DNA sequence: TGTGCCTGGAGTTCGGCCATTGGGTCCTACGAGCAGTACTTC. It specifies CAWSSAIGSYEQYF. The whole variable domain, remainder taken from reference TRBV30 and TRBJ2-7, is SQTIHQWPATLVQPVGSPLSLECTVEGTSNPNLYWYRQAAGRGLQLLFYSVGIGQISSEVPQNLSASRPQDRQFILSSKKLLLSDSGFYLCAWSSAIGSYEQYFGPGTRLTVT.

This clone was observed a single time. V and J are TRBV19 and TRBJ2-5; D might be TRBD1 or TRBD2, each matching 5 bases. The CDR3 loop spans 13 amino acids. V gave up 7 bases and J gave up 4 bases, with 13 bases separating them. CDR1 and CDR2 from the germline V gene are LNHDA and SQIVND (reference sequence). This CDR3 reads CASTEVGGETQYF. The CDR3 DNA sequence: TGTGCCAGTACCGAGGTTGGGGGAGAGACCCAGTACTTC.